These T cell receptor beta chains were read from a single sample in a study of blood T cell repertoires in COVID-19. Method: immunoSEQ multiplex PCR; TCRdb's copy keeps in-frame clones and lacks some. The sample lists some 400,000 clones, around 91% occurring once. Sequencing was carried out using peripheral blood. Receptor source: a man younger than 35 with active or convalescent COVID-19. CDR3s include the opening cysteine and the closing phenylalanine or tryptophan. Each record gives: D gene, V gene, clone size, J gene, CDR3 DNA, CDR3 protein. A D gene is named only where the DNA matches it firmly. Rows give clone size only sometimes, using once, few, many, or a class for an expanded clone.

d_gene: .
v_gene: TRBV18
abundance: once
j_gene: TRBJ1-5
CDR3nt: TGTGCCAGCTCAGGCGGGGATAGCAATCAGCCCCAGCATTTT
CDR3aa: CASSGGDSNQPQHF

d_gene: .
v_gene: TRBV7-6
abundance: .
j_gene: TRBJ2-2
CDR3nt: TGTGCCAGCAGCTTAAGGACATTTAACGGGGAGCTGTTTTTT
CDR3aa: CASSLRTFNGELFF

d_gene: TRBD2
v_gene: TRBV4-2
abundance: few
j_gene: TRBJ2-1
CDR3nt: TGTGCCAGCAGCACTAATCCAGCGGGAGTGAGTGAGCAGTTCTTC
CDR3aa: CASSTNPAGVSEQFF

d_gene: .
v_gene: TRBV28
abundance: .
j_gene: TRBJ1-2
CDR3nt: TGTGCCACCCGAAACCTGGGGCAGGCTCACTATGGCTACACCTTC
CDR3aa: CATRNLGQAHYGYTF

d_gene: TRBD2
v_gene: TRBV6-5
abundance: .
j_gene: TRBJ2-3
CDR3nt: TGTGCCAGCAGTTACGATGGCGGGGGGGACACAGATACGCAGTATTTT
CDR3aa: CASSYDGGGDTDTQYF

d_gene: .
v_gene: TRBV4-1
abundance: .
j_gene: TRBJ1-1
CDR3nt: TGCGCCAGCAGCCGGACAGTGGACTGGAACACTGAAGCTTTCTTT
CDR3aa: CASSRTVDWNTEAFF

d_gene: .
v_gene: TRBV5-1
abundance: .
j_gene: TRBJ1-6
CDR3nt: TGCGCCAGCAGCTTGGGCGGCCACTGGGCCCTCCACTTT
CDR3aa: CASSLGGHWALHF

d_gene: .
v_gene: TRBV28
abundance: .
j_gene: TRBJ1-3
CDR3nt: TGTGCCAGCAGTTTAGGGGGGACGGGGGGAAACACCATATATTTT
CDR3aa: CASSLGGTGGNTIYF

d_gene: .
v_gene: TRBV7-7
abundance: .
j_gene: TRBJ1-4
CDR3nt: TGTGCTAGCAGCTTAGGCGGATCAACTAATGAAAAACTGTTTTTT
CDR3aa: CASSLGGSTNEKLFF

d_gene: .
v_gene: TRBV6-5
abundance: .
j_gene: TRBJ1-1
CDR3nt: TGTGCCAGCAGGACACACCTGAACACTGAAGCTTTCTTT
CDR3aa: CASRTHLNTEAFF

d_gene: TRBD1
v_gene: TRBV19
abundance: .
j_gene: TRBJ2-1
CDR3nt: TGTGCCAGTAGCGGAGCGACAGGGCTTGTACATAATGAGCAGTTCTTC
CDR3aa: CASSGATGLVHNEQFF

d_gene: .
v_gene: TRBV5-1
abundance: .
j_gene: TRBJ1-1
CDR3nt: TGCGCCAGCAGCTTGGGACAGCAGAGGAACACTGAAGCTTTCTTT
CDR3aa: CASSLGQQRNTEAFF

d_gene: TRBD1
v_gene: TRBV27
abundance: .
j_gene: TRBJ1-6
CDR3nt: TGTGCCAGCAGTTCCCGGACAGGGGTATATAATTCACCCCTCCACTTT
CDR3aa: CASSSRTGVYNSPLHF

d_gene: .
v_gene: TRBV6-5
abundance: .
j_gene: TRBJ2-5
CDR3nt: TGTGCCAGCAGTTACTCGGCCGCAGAGACCCAGTACTTC
CDR3aa: CASSYSAAETQYF

d_gene: .
v_gene: TRBV28
abundance: .
j_gene: TRBJ1-1
CDR3nt: TGTGCCAGCAGTCCCCTCGGGACTCTTAGAGGGGCTTTCTTT
CDR3aa: CASSPLGTLRGAFF

d_gene: TRBD2
v_gene: TRBV27
abundance: .
j_gene: TRBJ2-1
CDR3nt: TGTGCCAGCAGTTTATCGGGACTAGCGGGGGGGGTGGATGAGCAGTTCTTC
CDR3aa: CASSLSGLAGGVDEQFF

d_gene: TRBD1
v_gene: TRBV5-8
abundance: .
j_gene: TRBJ1-2
CDR3nt: TGTGCCAGCAGCTTGGCCGGAGGGACAGGGTCTGGCTATGGCTACACCTTC
CDR3aa: CASSLAGGTGSGYGYTF

d_gene: TRBD2
v_gene: TRBV5-6
abundance: .
j_gene: TRBJ2-7
CDR3nt: TGTGCCAGCAGCCTAGCGGGAGGGCCCGACGAGCAGTACTTC
CDR3aa: CASSLAGGPDEQYF

d_gene: .
v_gene: TRBV9
abundance: .
j_gene: TRBJ2-3
CDR3nt: TGTGCCAGCAGCACCTCTGGGGCGACAAACACAGATACGCAGTATTTT
CDR3aa: CASSTSGATNTDTQYF

d_gene: .
v_gene: TRBV25-1
abundance: .
j_gene: TRBJ1-1
CDR3nt: TGTGCCAGCATAGACATCTCGAACACTGAAGCTTTCTTT
CDR3aa: CASIDISNTEAFF

d_gene: TRBD1
v_gene: TRBV27
abundance: .
j_gene: TRBJ1-1
CDR3nt: TGTGCCAGCAGTCCGAACAGGGGGAACACTGAAGCTTTCTTT
CDR3aa: CASSPNRGNTEAFF

d_gene: .
v_gene: TRBV18
abundance: .
j_gene: TRBJ1-5
CDR3nt: TGTGCCAGCTCACCACGCAGTAGCAATCAGCCCCAGCATTTT
CDR3aa: CASSPRSSNQPQHF